This is a list of T cell receptor beta chains from one sample in a study of blood T cell repertoires in COVID-19. Produced via immunoSEQ multiplex PCR; TCRdb's table is partial and in-frame only. In the table there are more than 200,000 clones, around nine tenths of which are singletons. The sequencing sample was made of PBMCs or T cells enriched from blood (not recorded which). Every receptor here comes from a man aged 30 to 45 in a cohort exposed to, infected with or recovered from COVID-19 (not recorded which). CDR3s include the opening cysteine and the closing phenylalanine or tryptophan.

v_call	j_call	cdr3_aa
TRBV27	TRBJ1-6	CASSRSGQGSYNSPLHF
TRBV7-9	TRBJ2-1	CASSSPLAGGVNEQFF
TRBV2	TRBJ2-1	CASSEPSLNEKVEQFF
TRBV21-1	TRBJ2-7	CASSKEGQNTYEQYF
TRBV11-3	TRBJ2-1	CASRSTGVDEQFF
TRBV27	TRBJ2-7	CASCLVGQGSGAGTSVSYEQYF
TRBV7-3	TRBJ2-7	CASSPRGSGIYEQYF
TRBV7-3	TRBJ1-1	CASSSLSPGSEGANTEAFF
TRBV14	TRBJ1-1	CASSLSINTEAFF
TRBV7-3	TRBJ1-1	CASSPTGQVGEAFF
TRBV11-3	TRBJ2-5	CASSLVSPAGQETQYF
TRBV29-1	TRBJ2-3	CSVGEGRRDTQYF
TRBV27	TRBJ1-5	CASSLLIPGQPQHF
TRBV7-2	TRBJ2-1	CASSPPGLREQFF
TRBV28	TRBJ2-7	CASSLDRGLSYEQYF
TRBV6-5	TRBJ2-7	CASSSSGEGIGHF
TRBV10-3	TRBJ1-3	CAISENPTGAGNTIYF
TRBV11-1	TRBJ2-4	CASSFWEENIQYF
TRBV19	TRBJ2-1	CASANPGTSGRGGEQFF
TRBV15	TRBJ1-5	CATSREAGDIFDGNQPQHF
TRBV9	TRBJ2-7	CASSVDTEFYEQYF
TRBV11-2	TRBJ2-1	CASSFQPPLGGVYNEQFF
TRBV19	TRBJ2-2	CASKNAGTNTGELFF
TRBV7-3	TRBJ1-1	CASSPAQGLRNTEAFF
TRBV28	TRBJ2-7	CASSRGEVAGGYEQYF
TRBV28	TRBJ2-6	CASSWTGSFLANVLTF
TRBV19	TRBJ1-3	CASTVSQGNTIYF
TRBV6-5	TRBJ2-1	CASRRDPSSYNEQFF
TRBV6-5	TRBJ1-5	CASSYSGGDQPQHF
TRBV21-1	TRBJ2-3	CASTPRLAGVSTDTQYF
TRBV6-5	TRBJ2-7	CASSYGAGTYEQYF
TRBV6-5	TRBJ1-2	CASTLNQQGPHGYTF
TRBV27	TRBJ1-1	CASRRQGGDTEAFF
TRBV4-2	TRBJ1-1	CASSQEESTEAFF
TRBV29-1	TRBJ2-7	CSVAGGTYEQYF
TRBV5-1	TRBJ1-5	CASSLADRGRQPQHF